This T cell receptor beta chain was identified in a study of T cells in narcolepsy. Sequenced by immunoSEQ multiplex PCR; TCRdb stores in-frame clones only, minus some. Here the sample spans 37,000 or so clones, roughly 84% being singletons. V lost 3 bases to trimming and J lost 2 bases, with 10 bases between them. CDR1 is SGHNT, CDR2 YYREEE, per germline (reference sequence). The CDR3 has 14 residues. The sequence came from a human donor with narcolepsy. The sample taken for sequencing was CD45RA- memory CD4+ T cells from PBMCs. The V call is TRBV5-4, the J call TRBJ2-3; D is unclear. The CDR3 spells CASSSGLYTDTQYF. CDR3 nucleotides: TGTGCCAGCAGCTCTGGCCTTTACACAGATACGCAGTATTTT.